One and the same sample provided the 12 T cell receptor beta chains below, sequenced in a study of regulatory T cells in long-lasting Graves disease (dated by TCRdb to the early 2020s). The protocol used for the library was multiplex PCR. The instrument was an Illumina HiSeq 4000. To build TCR beta libraries, CDR3 regions were amplified by Arm-PCR using iRepertoire HTBI primers. The public sequencing data were trimmed at Q25 with fastp and processed into clonotypes with MiXCR by TCRdb, which kept only in-frame beta chains. Every CDR3 protein is listed once, alongside the most common genes and DNA of its rows. The sample table records fewer than 450,000 distinct CDR3 sequences; about 25% of these occur just once. The top ten clones comprise about a quarter of the sample. The time point label corresponds to: persistent/refractory GD, antithyroid drugs over 5 years with positive TRAb. RNA was extracted from PBMCs in TRIzol for both TCR sequencing and RNA sequencing.

This specimen was peripheral blood mononuclear cells (PBMCs), taken when the disease was refractory, from a patient treated with antithyroid drugs. All receptors come from a female donor with Graves disease.

In DNA form, the CDR3 reads TGCGCCAGCAGTGAAGTGGACGGTCCCTACGAGCAGTACTTC. Protein sequence: CASSEVDGPYEQYF. This chain joins TRBV10-2 and TRBJ2-7; D gene ambiguous. Germline V lookup: CDR1 WSHSY, CDR2 SAAADI. Trimming pared 3 bases from V and 2 bases from J, leaving 11 bases between. The CDR3 consists of 14 residues.

This clonotype was recorded at least ten times. The V call is TRBV6-2 or TRBV6-3, the J call TRBJ2-7; D possibly uses TRBD1 or TRBD2 (6 bases each). Germline values: CDR1 MNHEY, CDR2 SVGEGT. V lost 2 bases to trimming and J lost 4 bases, with 9 bases between them. CDR3 length equals 13 residues. The CDR3 bases are TGTGCCAGCAGTTACGGCGGGACATACGAGCAGTACTTC. Residues: CASSYGGTYEQYF.

The rearrangement links TRBV4-1 to TRBJ2-7; possibly TRBD2 for D (6 bases). Germline loops: CDR1 MGHRA, CDR2 YSYEKL. CDR3 length: 14 residues. V lost 4 bases to trimming and J lost 1 base, with 11 bases between them. DNA of the CDR3: TGCGCCAGCAGCCGGGGGGTAGATTCCTACGAGCAGTACTTC. This sequence encodes CASSRGVDSYEQYF.

The chain employs TRBV6-2 or TRBV6-3 and TRBJ2-2, with 9 bases aligning to TRBD2. J lost 4 bases, V lost 5 bases, and 5 bases had no gene match. The CDR3 has 15 residues. Germline CDR1 and CDR2: MNHEY and SVGEGT. CDR3 coding DNA: TGTGCCAGCAGTAATAGCGGGAGTCTCACCGGGGAGCTGTTTTTT. Translating gives CASSNSGSLTGELFF.

This clonotype was detected only a few times. The CDR3 DNA follows: TGTGCCAGCTCGCCTCGGACAGGGTTAGAAAAACTGTTTTTT. Its protein is CASSPRTGLEKLFF. The V and J genes are TRBV18 and TRBJ1-4, with 8 bases lining up with TRBD1. The germline CDR1 and CDR2 sequences are KGHSH and LQKENI. The CDR3 loop spans 14 amino acids. The V segment lost 6 bases and the J segment 8 bases; nucleotides outside the gene matches: 8.

This clonotype has a handful of counts. V usage is TRBV7-2 and J usage is TRBJ2-5; 11 nucleotides line up with TRBD2. The CDR3 totals 17 residues. The germline CDR1 and CDR2 sequences are SGHTA and FQGNSA. With 2 bases clipped from V and 2 bases from J, the junction kept 7 bases outside the gene matches. The DNA for the CDR3 is TGTGCCAGCAGCTTAAAAGGACTAGCGGGTAATCAAGAGACCCAGTACTTC. This gives the protein CASSLKGLAGNQETQYF.

V and J are TRBV19 and TRBJ2-2; D possibly matches TRBD1 or TRBD2 (6 bases each). This CDR3 region has 17 residues. From germline, CDR1 is LNHDA and CDR2 SQIVND (reference sequence). Trimming stripped 7 bases from V and 7 bases from J, with 25 bases between. CDR3: CASKGDSEGGLDGELFF. The CDR3 DNA is TGTGCCAGTAAGGGCGACAGTGAAGGGGGGCTTGACGGGGAGCTGTTTTTT.

The genes are TRBV7-9 and TRBJ2-3, with 9 bases that match TRBD1. The trim removed 5 bases at V and 4 bases at J, leaving 10 bases unmatched. The CDR3 consists of 16 residues. Germline V gene sequence: CDR1 SEHNR, CDR2 FQNEAQ (reference sequence). CDR3 coding DNA: TGTGCCAGCAGCCTTGGCTGGGGACAGGGTTCAGATACGCAGTATTTT. Its protein is CASSLGWGQGSDTQYF.

In this sample, this clonotype turned up a few times. The V gene is TRBV19, the J gene TRBJ1-1; perhaps TRBD1 as D (5 bases). This CDR3 spans 13 amino acids. Trimming shortened V by 3 bases and J by 5 bases, and 10 bases separated the two germline ends. Germline V CDR1 and CDR2: LNHDA, SQIVND (reference sequence). Here the CDR3 DNA reads TGTGCCAGTAGTATCTGGGGGGAGACTGAAGCTTTCTTT. This encodes CASSIWGETEAFF.

This clonotype turned up a few times. V is TRBV19 and J is TRBJ2-5; 7 bases match TRBD2. Germline values: CDR1 LNHDA, CDR2 SQIVND (reference sequence). The trim removed 5 bases at V and 5 bases at J, leaving 8 bases unmatched. This CDR3 is 14 amino acids long. The CDR3: CASSSGGSGETQYF. The DNA of the CDR3 is TGTGCCAGTAGTTCTGGCGGGAGTGGGGAGACCCAGTACTTC.

The J gene is TRBJ2-7, the V gene TRBV10-2; D is perhaps TRBD1 (5 bases). V lost 3 bases, J lost 9 bases, and 24 bases lay in between. Germline lookup yields CDR1 WSHSY and CDR2 SAAADI. The CDR3 spans 16 residues. The CDR3 DNA reads TGCGCCAGCAGTGAAGATGGATCGGGTCAGGGTTCTGCGCAGTACTTC. This gives the protein CASSEDGSGQGSAQYF.

Notes on this clonotype: It may be a read error: a sequence one base away is much more abundant. This is likely a read error, given that the CDR3 carries no conserved phenylalanine or tryptophan at its end. This chain joins TRBV7-2 and TRBJ2-5; D is possibly TRBD2 (6 bases). Deletions cut 0 bases from V and 5 bases from J, with 13 bases between. CDR3 length: 15 amino acids. Looked up from germline, CDR1 is SGHTA and CDR2 is FQGNSA. CDR3 amino acids: CASSLATGVTETQYS. CDR3 DNA sequence: TGTGCCAGCAGCTTAGCAACGGGAGTTACGGAGACCCAGTACTCC.